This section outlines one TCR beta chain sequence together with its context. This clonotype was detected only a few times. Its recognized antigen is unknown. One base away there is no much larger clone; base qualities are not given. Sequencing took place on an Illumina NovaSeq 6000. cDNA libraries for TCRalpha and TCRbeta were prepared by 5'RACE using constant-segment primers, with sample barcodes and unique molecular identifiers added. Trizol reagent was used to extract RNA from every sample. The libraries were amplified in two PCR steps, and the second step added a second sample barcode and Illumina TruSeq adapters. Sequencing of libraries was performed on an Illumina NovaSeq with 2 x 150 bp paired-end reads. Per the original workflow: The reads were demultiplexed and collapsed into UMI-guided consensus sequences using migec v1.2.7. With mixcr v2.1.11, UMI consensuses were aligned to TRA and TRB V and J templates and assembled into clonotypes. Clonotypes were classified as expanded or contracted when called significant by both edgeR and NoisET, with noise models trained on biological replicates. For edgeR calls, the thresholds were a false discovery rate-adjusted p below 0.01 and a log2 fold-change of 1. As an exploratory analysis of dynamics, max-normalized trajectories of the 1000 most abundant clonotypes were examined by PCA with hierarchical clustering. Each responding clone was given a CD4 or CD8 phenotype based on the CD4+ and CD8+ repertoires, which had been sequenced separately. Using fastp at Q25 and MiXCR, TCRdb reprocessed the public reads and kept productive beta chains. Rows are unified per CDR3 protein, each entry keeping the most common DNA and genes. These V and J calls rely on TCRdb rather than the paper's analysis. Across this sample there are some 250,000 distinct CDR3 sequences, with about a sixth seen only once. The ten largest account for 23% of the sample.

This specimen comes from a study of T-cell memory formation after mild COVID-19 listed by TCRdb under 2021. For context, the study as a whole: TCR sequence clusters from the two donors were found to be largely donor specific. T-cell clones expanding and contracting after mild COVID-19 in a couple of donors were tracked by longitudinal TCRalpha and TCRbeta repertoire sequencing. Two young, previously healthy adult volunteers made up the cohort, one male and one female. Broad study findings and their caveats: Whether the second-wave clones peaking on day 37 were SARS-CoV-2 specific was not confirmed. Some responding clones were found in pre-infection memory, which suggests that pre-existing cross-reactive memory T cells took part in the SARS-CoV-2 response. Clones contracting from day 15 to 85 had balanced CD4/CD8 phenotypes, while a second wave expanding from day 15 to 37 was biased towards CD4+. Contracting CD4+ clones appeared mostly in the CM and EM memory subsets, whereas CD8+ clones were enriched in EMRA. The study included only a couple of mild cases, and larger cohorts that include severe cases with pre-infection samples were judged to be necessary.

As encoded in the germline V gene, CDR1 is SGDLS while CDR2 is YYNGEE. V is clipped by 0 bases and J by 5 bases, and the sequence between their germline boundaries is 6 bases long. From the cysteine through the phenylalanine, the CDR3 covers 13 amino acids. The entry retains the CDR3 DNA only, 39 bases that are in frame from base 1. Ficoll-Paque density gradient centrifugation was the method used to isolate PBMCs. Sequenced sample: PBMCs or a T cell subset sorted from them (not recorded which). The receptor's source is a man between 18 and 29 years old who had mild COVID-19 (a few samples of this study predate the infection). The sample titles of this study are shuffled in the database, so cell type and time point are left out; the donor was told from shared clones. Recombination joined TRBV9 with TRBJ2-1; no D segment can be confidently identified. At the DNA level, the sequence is TGTGCCAGCAGCGTAGGGACCAACAATGAGCAGTTCTTC. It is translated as CASSVGTNNEQFF.